The 14 T cell receptor beta chains listed next were all sequenced from one sample in a study of cytomegalovirus exposure and HLA in healthy donors. Researchers ran the PCR with 60 Vbeta and 13 Jbeta primers. Using immunoSEQ multiplex PCR, the repertoire was profiled, and TCRdb retains in-frame clones only, with some absent. Here the sample spans about 160,000 clones, approximately 84% being singletons. The sample taken for sequencing was PBMCs. All receptors come from a man younger than 35 in good health and CMV-seropositive.

V and J are TRBV7-9 and TRBJ2-7, with 7 positions matching TRBD1. The CDR3 totals 15 residues. With 4 bases clipped from V and 2 bases from J, the junction kept 8 bases outside the gene matches. Germline V gene lookup returns CDR1 SEHNR and CDR2 FQNEAQ (reference sequence). In DNA form, the CDR3 reads TGTGCCAGCAGCTCCGGGACAGTGTTCACCTACGAGCAGTACTTC. It encodes CASSSGTVFTYEQYF.

The rearrangement joins TRBV4-1 to TRBJ2-3; 7 bases agree with TRBD2. CDR1 and CDR2 (germline): MGHRA, YSYEKL. CDR3 size: 19 residues. Trimming at V came to 3 bases and at J to 2 bases, leaving 17 bases not matched to a gene. The CDR3 sequence is CASSHPSLDLRGTTDTQYF. CDR3 in DNA: TGCGCCAGCAGCCACCCCTCTCTAGACTTGCGGGGGACCACAGATACGCAGTATTTT.

The chain recombines TRBV25-1 with TRBJ2-7, with D maybe TRBD1 (6 bases). Germline V lookup: CDR1 MGHDK, CDR2 SYGVNS. This CDR3 spans 13 amino acids. Trimming left V 1 base short and J 5 bases short, with 9 bases between. CDR3 loop: CASSEFGTNEQYF. CDR3 DNA sequence: TGTGCCAGCAGTGAATTTGGGACAAACGAGCAGTACTTC.

The chain recombines TRBV6-5 with TRBJ1-1, with a tentative D call TRBD1 (6 bases). CDR1 is MNHEY, CDR2 SVGAGI, per germline. V was pared by 5 bases and J by 4 bases, with 8 bases between. The CDR3 is 12 amino acids. The CDR3 DNA sequence: TGTGCCAGCAGTGTCAGGGGCACTGAAGCTTTCTTT. It specifies CASSVRGTEAFF.

The chain recombines TRBV7-8 with TRBJ2-3, with TRBD2 matching over 10 bases. V lost 4 bases, J lost 4 bases, and 8 bases stayed unmatched. The CDR3 has 16 residues. The V gene's germline CDR1 is SGHVS and CDR2 FQNEAQ. The CDR3, as DNA: TGTGCCAGCAGCTACTTAGCGGGGGGAACCGCAGATACGCAGTATTTT. Its protein is CASSYLAGGTADTQYF.

The chain couples TRBV15 to TRBJ2-2; TRBD2 is a possible D gene (6 bases). The V and J ends lost 5 bases and 3 bases respectively, with 22 bases between them. Germline CDR1 and CDR2: LNHNV and YYDKDF (reference sequence). The CDR3 consists of 18 residues. CDR3 nucleotide sequence: TGTGCCACCAGCCCCCCGGCGGGGATGAGGTTGGACACCGGGGAGCTGTTTTTT. Translation: CATSPPAGMRLDTGELFF.

V and J are TRBV19 and TRBJ2-3; maybe TRBD2 (6 bases). There are 15 residues in the CDR3. Looked up from germline, CDR1 is LNHDA and CDR2 is SQIVND (reference sequence). Trimming took 3 bases from V and 1 from J, leaving 11 bases between them. The CDR3: CASSINSGGTDTQYF. The CDR3 bases are TGTGCCAGTAGTATTAATAGCGGAGGCACAGATACGCAGTATTTT.

Note on this clone: At the DNA level, this CDR3 is encoded by other sequences in the same sample as well. The rearrangement joins TRBV9 to TRBJ2-7, with TRBD1 matching 10 bases. Germline trimming cut 2 bases from V and 3 bases from J; bases unmatched to any gene: 2. The CDR3 extends over 14 amino acids. The germline CDR1 and CDR2 sequences are SGDLS and YYNGEE. The CDR3 here is CASSVGTGDYEQYF. The CDR3 DNA reads as TGTGCCAGCAGCGTCGGGACAGGGGACTACGAGCAGTACTTC.

V usage is TRBV11-2 and J usage is TRBJ1-2; D uncertain. Trimming took 5 bases from V and 0 from J, leaving 7 bases between them. Per the germline V gene, CDR1 is SGHAT and CDR2 is FQNNGV. This CDR3 is 13 amino acids long. CDR3: CASSPGSNYGYTF. The CDR3 bases are TGTGCCAGCAGCCCCGGGTCTAACTATGGCTACACCTTC.

V usage is TRBV10-3 and J usage is TRBJ2-1; no reliable D call. The V gene lost 2 bases and the J gene lost 7 bases, with 12 bases spanning the gap. In germline, CDR1 is ENHRY, CDR2 SYGVKD. The CDR3 runs 14 residues. CDR3 region: CAISEMADLNEQFF. The CDR3 nucleotides are TGTGCCATCAGTGAGATGGCAGACTTGAATGAGCAGTTCTTC.

The rearrangement links TRBV4-3 to TRBJ1-6; 9 nucleotides line up with TRBD1. The CDR3 is 20 amino acids. Germline V gene lookup returns CDR1 LGHNA and CDR2 YSLEER. Trimming at V came to 3 bases and at J to 0 bases, leaving 12 bases not matched to a gene. The CDR3 region is CASSHPGQGTFNSYNSPLHF. Written as DNA, the CDR3 is TGCGCCAGCAGCCATCCCGGACAGGGGACTTTTAACTCCTATAATTCACCCCTCCACTTT.

This rearrangement joins TRBV27 to TRBJ1-1; 12 bases line up with TRBD1. Germline loops: CDR1 MNHEY, CDR2 SMNVEV (reference sequence). V lost 6 bases, J lost 12 bases, and 20 bases stayed unmatched. The CDR3 totals 17 residues. Here the CDR3 DNA reads TGTGCCAGCAGCCCAGCCGGGACAGGGGGCGCGAATTCTAGGACTTTCTTT. Protein sequence: CASSPAGTGGANSRTFF.

Points on this clone: Other nucleotide sequences from this sample produce the same CDR3. DNA of the CDR3: TGTGCCAGCAGCGTCGGCGGGGGATCATACAATGAGCAGTTCTTC. The encoded protein is CASSVGGGSYNEQFF. The V gene is TRBV9, the J gene TRBJ2-1, with 7 positions matching TRBD2. CDR3 size: 15 residues. Germline loops: CDR1 SGDLS, CDR2 YYNGEE. V was clipped by 2 bases and J by 4 bases; unmatched bases: 6. Full variable domain (missing parts from reference TRBV9 and TRBJ2-1): DSGVTQTPKHLITATGQRVTLRCSPRSGDLSVYWYQQSLDQGLQFLIQYYNGEERAKGNILERFSAQQFPDLHSELNLSSLELGDSALYFCASSVGGGSYNEQFFGPGTRLTVL.

The chain uses TRBV18 and TRBJ1-1; tentatively, D is TRBD1 (6 bases). This CDR3 has 13 residues. The germline CDR1 and CDR2 sequences are KGHSH and LQKENI. V shed 3 bases and J shed 10 bases, with 15 bases lying between them. This CDR3 reads CASSPGASPSAFF. CDR3 nucleotide sequence: TGTGCCAGCTCACCGGGGGCATCTCCTTCAGCTTTCTTT.